This T cell receptor beta chain was retrieved from a study of radiotherapy plus CTLA-4 blockade in lung cancer listed by TCRdb under 2018. Background on the whole study: Among the enrolled patients, about 19% had an objective response, and about 31% reached disease control. Paper-wide results and their limitations: The strongest predictors of response, as reported, were early dynamic changes in blood T cell clones along with a rise in serum interferon-beta after radiation. After treatment with radiotherapy and ipilimumab, TCR clones that originated in tumors expanded in peripheral blood.

V sheds 6 bases and J sheds 1 base, leaving 13 bases between their ends. The CDR3 sequence holds 15 residues, the cysteine and phenylalanine included. This entry keeps only the CDR3 DNA: 45 bases, framed from base 1. From the germline V gene, CDR1 is MNHNS and CDR2 is SASEGT. Libraries were built with the immunoSEQ multiplex PCR assay. TCRdb took over this immuneACCESS table, retaining in-frame rearrangements with V and J assigned. Such tables are incomplete; in checked studies, under half of the missing clones stem from an unresolved V gene, and the remainder is unexplained. This sample has under 95,000 clones in its table, and roughly four fifths of those were observed once. The ten top clones hold approximately 0.73% of the sample. The study tested focal radiation therapy combined with CTLA-4 blockade (ipilimumab) in patients with chemo-refractory metastatic non-small-cell lung cancer. With respect to this clone: Its antigen is still unknown. No base-level quality is on record; no much larger clone is a single base apart.

This receptor chain uses TRBV6-1 and TRBJ2-1; the D gene is perhaps TRBD1, on 5 matching bases. Source: peripheral blood, taken from a patient treated with radiotherapy plus ipilimumab. This TCR derives from a human donor with non-small cell lung cancer who had stable disease on radiotherapy plus ipilimumab. The DNA sequence is TGTGCCAGCAGCGCCACCAGGGAATCCTACAATGAGCAGTTCTTC. The resulting protein is CASSATRESYNEQFF.